Included here is one T cell receptor (beta chain) sequence, with context. Ten or more counts support this clone. The target of this receptor is not known. No base qualities exist here, and no much larger clone lies one base off it. This sample is drawn from a study of cytomegalovirus exposure and HLA in healthy donors (dated 2017 in TCRdb). For the wider study: In an earlier analysis of fewer than 750 of the donors, 250 to 300 Gb of sequence data and approximately 120 million unique TCR beta sequences from about 179 million T cells were reported. To study patterns of TCR occurrence, a later analysis re-analyzed previously published TCR beta repertoires from several hundred donors and added high-resolution HLA genotyping. The number of typed donors differed by locus: about 620-640 for A, B, C, DRB1 and DQB1; approximately 520 for DQA1; around 580 for DPA1; and about 470 for DPB1. An early release that covered fewer than 750 HLA-typed donors contained around 300 gigabases of sequencing data and 75 million to 100 million unique TCR sequences. A handful of DR-DQ haplotypes were handled as single units for association and clustering because linkage in the cohort was strong. A later genetic analysis used genome-wide SNP genotypes for 398 of the 666 donors, treating that subset as a discovery cohort. Rather than drawing on any new phenotypic data, the later analysis identified candidate immune exposures from TCR beta sequences and the way those sequences occurred across donors. In addition to the first cohort of several hundred subjects, a separate validation cohort of approximately 110 different subjects was used. HLA typing included class I and class II loci at four-digit resolution. Among approximately 370 genotyped donors of the cohort, an average of approximately 240,000 unique TCR beta nucleotide sequences was sequenced per donor, of which about 19% were non-productive. Alongside the repertoire data, information on donor age, sex, ethnicity and CMV serostatus was compiled. An earlier analysis of 500 to 750 of the donors applied high-throughput TCR beta sequencing to assess whether each TCR beta V gene segment acted as functional or pseudogenic. To predict cytomegalovirus infection status, the study combined high-throughput TCR immunosequencing, statistical association of individual TCRs with disease status, and machine learning. Every repertoire in the discovery cohort had been generated on one and the same sequencing platform. The study aimed to test whether cataloging public T cell receptors could reveal signatures of past pathogen exposure. Of the 300 to 500 genotyped donors, over 80% were placed in the genetic ancestry cluster associated with self-reported Caucasian donors. Using immunosequencing, the study profiled T cell repertoires from 500 to 800 subjects and related those repertoires to cytomegalovirus serostatus. Paper-wide results and their limitations: In a later analysis, HLA-associated TCR beta chains showed more clonal expansion and lower generation probabilities than non-associated chains that were equally common. In a later genetic analysis, fewer N-insertions in productive TCRs were reported among donors in an Asian-associated ancestry cluster than the approximately 710-donor mean. The classifier was reported to diagnose cytomegalovirus status with high specificity and sensitivity in both the original cohort and the validation cohort. In the study, some 160 TCR beta chains were listed as associated with cytomegalovirus. A cluster of highly shared sequence variants was judged likely to be a technical artifact of the sequencing pipeline. V-gene and J-gene trimming of TCR beta chains was associated with a missense DCLRE1C variant in a later genetic analysis, and the association was replicated in an independent cohort. While some public TCRs were present in many individuals, most TCR sequences turned up only very rarely across donors. Correlated functional status among segregating V segments might be attributable to linkage disequilibrium, but an unknown experimental factor could not be ruled out. A further reported finding was that TCR beta sequences accurately predicted the HLA-A and HLA-B alleles for most subjects in the first cohort. Specific HLA alleles were associated with over 15,000 TCR beta sequences at a false discovery rate of 0.05 in a later analysis. Several of the top co-occurrence clusters appeared to be linked to parvovirus B19, influenza, CMV and Epstein-Barr virus, according to a later analysis. Broadly in line with IMGT annotations, most TCR beta V segments showed up in productive rearrangements about 87% or about 30% of the time in an earlier analysis of 450 to 750 of the donors. Some IMGT-functional V segments, including TRBV6-2 and TRBV6-3, could not be distinguished by the 87-base-pair reads and were therefore excluded. Only TCR beta chains were sequenced in this cohort, and the absence of alpha or paired-chain data limited detectable features. Strong co-occurrence of HLA alleles, especially DR and DQ, made assigning TCR associations to individual alleles difficult. According to a later analysis, TCR association rates differed among HLA loci, with DRB1 alleles showing the most associated TCRs and HLA-C alleles showing the fewest. Three of the identified cytomegalovirus-associated TCR beta chains were confirmed in vitro to be specific for cytomegalovirus antigens. HLA typing was unavailable for some donors at each locus, so association tests used only the typed subset. CMV serostatus was the only immune exposure information available for the cohort. The earlier analysis of approximately 540 of the donors excluded 15 to 20 rarely observed V segments, including chromosome 9 orphons, because counts were too low. According to a later analysis, most CMV-associated TCR beta chains appeared to be HLA-restricted, and the HLA associations seemed to be driven largely by CMV exposure. Roughly uniform sequencing depth across donors was assumed in presence/absence analyses, although this assumption may not hold. The authors suggested that the approach could potentially be generalized to other disease states and immunological phenotypes.

The method behind the library was the immunoSEQ multiplex PCR assay. For the multiplex PCR, a mixture combining 60 forward primers for TCR Vbeta segments and 13 reverse primers for TCR Jbeta segments was used. Amplification of the CDR3 region of rearranged TCR beta genes was performed with a multiplex PCR assay on genomic DNA. The Illumina HiSeq System was used to sequence the amplified TCR beta libraries as 87-base-pair reads. The authors' analysis ran thus. In a later analysis, tens of millions of unique TCR beta chains were counted across the 500 to 850 repertoires, and approximately 9.9 million of these chains were shared by at least two donors. A nearest-neighbor algorithm error-corrected the raw reads and collapsed the reads into unique sequences, merging closely related sequences to remove PCR and sequencing errors. Alignment of CDR3 sequences to IMGT reference sequences was used to assign V, D and J gene segments. For a sequence to be retained, a match of at least six nucleotides to both a V gene segment and a J gene segment was required. A rearrangement counted as productive if the CDR3 had no stop codons and remained in frame with V and J, and every other rearrangement counted as non-productive. Following IMGT convention, CDR3 was defined as the stretch from the second conserved V-encoded cysteine to the conserved J-encoded phenylalanine. Sequences without an unambiguous match to a single V gene segment were excluded from the earlier analysis of 450 to 650 of the donors. In an earlier analysis of approximately 610 of the donors, V segments were called functional above 56.7% productive rearrangements and were called segregating when the between-donor standard deviation exceeded 5%. A statistical classification framework was developed to diagnose cytomegalovirus status using the catalog of TCR beta chain sequences. In a later analysis, V and J genes were assigned by comparing TCR nucleotide sequences against IMGT/GENE-DB human TR gene sequences. The TCRdist pipeline was used in a later analysis to assign CDR3 sequences and most-parsimonious VDJ recombination scenarios. In a later analysis, every TCR beta chain was defined by the combination of its CDR3 amino acid sequence and its V-gene family, and reads without a unique V-gene family were dropped. To address suspected cross-contamination and a sequencing artifact, a later analysis removed a few hundred highly shared, low-generation-probability nucleotide sequences. In a later analysis, a clonal expansion index for each public chain was calculated from normalized within-repertoire ranks of inferred template counts. A later analysis computed generation probabilities with a VDJ recombination model fitted to out-of-frame rearrangements, and checked the results against IGoR. Hypergeometric tests were used in a later analysis to score TCR-TCR, TCR-HLA and TCR-CMV co-occurrence, with a repertoire-size bias correction applied to the TCR pairs. A later analysis estimated false discovery rates by permuting HLA or CMV assignments 20 times. In a later analysis, co-occurring TCRs were grouped using DBSCAN, and TCRdist sequence similarity was added for clustering within HLA-allele-positive subsets. For co-occurrence clustering, repertoires with fewer than 30,000 or more than 120,000 public chains were excluded, along with roughly five repertoires with anomalous nucleotide sharing. TCRdb took over this immuneACCESS table, retaining in-frame rearrangements with V and J assigned. Such tables are incomplete; in checked studies, under half of the missing clones stem from an unresolved V gene, and the remainder is unexplained. V and J calls and clone size follow that table, whereas D and trimming were derived from the DNA. A total of around 120,000 clones appear in this sample, roughly 63% of them only once. The ten largest clones represent 10% of the sample.

The cohort was made up of 666 healthy bone marrow donors. At the time of sampling, every cohort member was nominally healthy, though immune exposures that went unrecorded were likely present. The donor was CMV seropositive and belonged to the group of 270 or so seropositive cohort members. A peripheral blood sample was provided by each donor, and peripheral blood mononuclear cells were used for TCR beta sequencing. Genomic DNA was extracted from the blood cell samples with the Qiagen DNeasy Blood Extraction Kit. Counted from cysteine to phenylalanine, this CDR3 has 14 amino acids. Of all the DNA, just the CDR3 is kept, 42 bases in frame from base 1. CDR1 is given as KGHSH and CDR2 as LQKENI, both from the germline V gene. A distance of 10 bases separates the germline ends of V and J, which lose 4 bases and 4 bases respectively.

Sample: PBMCs. The clonotype was recovered from a man aged 35 to 55 in good health and CMV-seropositive. The V and J segments used are TRBV18 and TRBJ1-4; the best D guess is TRBD1, with 6 bases matching. The nucleotide sequence reads as follows: TGTGCCAGCTCACTCGACAGGATTAATGAAAAACTGTTTTTT. Its amino acids are CASSLDRINEKLFF.